This is a list of T cell receptor beta chains from one sample in a study of T-cell memory formation after mild COVID-19. TCRdb called the 5' RACE reads again in MiXCR, with one record for every CDR3 protein. The sample carries some 450,000 distinct CDR3 sequences, around 17% recorded once. Sequences were obtained from PBMCs or a T cell subset sorted from them (not recorded which). The receptors originated from a man younger than 35 who had mild COVID-19 (a few samples of this study predate the infection). Cell type and time point are not known. Each CDR3 is given with its conserved first and last residue. D genes are given only for firm matches. Where a row states a size, it is once, few, many or the class of an expanded clone; other rows omit it.

j_gene: TRBJ1-6; d_gene: TRBD1; abundance: few; v_gene: TRBV6-2/TRBV6-3; CDR3aa: CASSPGQGWISPLHF; CDR3nt: TGTGCCAGCAGTCCCGGACAGGGCTGGATTTCACCCCTCCACTTT
j_gene: TRBJ2-2; d_gene: TRBD2; abundance: -; v_gene: TRBV18; CDR3aa: CASSSRGGSDTGELFF; CDR3nt: TGTGCCAGCTCATCACGGGGGGGTTCGGACACCGGGGAGCTGTTTTTT
j_gene: TRBJ2-7; d_gene: -; abundance: few; v_gene: TRBV2; CDR3aa: CASILGVDVGEQYF; CDR3nt: TGTGCCAGCATTCTAGGGGTAGATGTGGGGGAGCAGTACTTC
j_gene: TRBJ1-2; d_gene: -; abundance: few; v_gene: TRBV3-1; CDR3aa: CASSHPGEGYTF; CDR3nt: TGTGCCAGCAGCCATCCAGGGGAAGGCTACACCTTC
j_gene: TRBJ2-3; d_gene: TRBD1; abundance: -; v_gene: TRBV28; CDR3aa: CASSFPGQGEGDTQYF; CDR3nt: TGTGCCAGCAGTTTTCCGGGACAGGGGGAGGGAGATACGCAGTATTTT
j_gene: TRBJ1-2; d_gene: TRBD1; abundance: few; v_gene: TRBV9; CDR3aa: CASIGGQGAYGYTF; CDR3nt: TGTGCCAGCATCGGGGGACAGGGGGCCTATGGCTACACCTTC
j_gene: TRBJ1-1; d_gene: -; abundance: few; v_gene: TRBV5-1; CDR3aa: CASSRSLNTEAFF; CDR3nt: TGCGCCAGCAGCCGGTCATTGAACACTGAAGCTTTCTTT
j_gene: TRBJ2-2; d_gene: -; abundance: few; v_gene: TRBV7-2; CDR3aa: CASSRPGWGELFF; CDR3nt: TGTGCCAGCAGCCGACCGGGTTGGGGGGAGCTGTTTTTT
j_gene: TRBJ1-4; d_gene: -; abundance: -; v_gene: TRBV5-5; CDR3aa: CASSQPPEKLFF; CDR3nt: TGTGCCAGCAGCCAACCTCCCGAAAAACTGTTTTTT
j_gene: TRBJ2-4; d_gene: -; abundance: -; v_gene: TRBV10-3; CDR3aa: CAISDVAKNIQYF; CDR3nt: TGTGCCATCAGTGATGTAGCCAAAAACATTCAGTACTTC
j_gene: TRBJ1-2; d_gene: -; abundance: -; v_gene: TRBV7-9; CDR3aa: CASSPYVGDYGYTF; CDR3nt: TGTGCCAGCAGCCCTTACGTCGGGGACTATGGCTACACCTTC
j_gene: TRBJ2-4; d_gene: -; abundance: few; v_gene: TRBV18; CDR3aa: CASSPRVLVSAKNIQYF; CDR3nt: TGTGCCAGCTCACCGAGGGTCCTGGTCTCGGCCAAAAACATTCAGTACTTC
j_gene: TRBJ2-7; d_gene: -; abundance: -; v_gene: TRBV6-5; CDR3aa: CASSYSGYAYEQYF; CDR3nt: TGTGCCAGCAGTTACAGCGGGTATGCCTACGAGCAGTACTTC
j_gene: TRBJ2-3; d_gene: -; abundance: -; v_gene: TRBV12-3/TRBV12-4; CDR3aa: CASSPRTALGTDTQYF; CDR3nt: TGTGCCAGCAGTCCCCGGACAGCTCTTGGCACAGATACGCAGTATTTT
j_gene: TRBJ1-2; d_gene: -; abundance: few; v_gene: TRBV12-3/TRBV12-4; CDR3aa: CALWDTYGYTF; CDR3nt: TGTGCTCTGTGGGATACCTATGGCTACACCTTC
j_gene: TRBJ2-1; d_gene: TRBD2; abundance: -; v_gene: TRBV10-3; CDR3aa: CAITPGTSGGGEQFF; CDR3nt: TGTGCCATCACCCCCGGGACTAGCGGGGGGGGTGAGCAGTTCTTC
j_gene: TRBJ2-5; d_gene: -; abundance: few; v_gene: TRBV11-2; CDR3aa: CASTPGAEETQYF; CDR3nt: TGTGCCAGCACCCCCGGGGCGGAAGAGACCCAGTACTTC
j_gene: TRBJ2-1; d_gene: -; abundance: -; v_gene: TRBV7-9; CDR3aa: CASRTGRGNEQFF; CDR3nt: TGTGCCAGCAGGACAGGGAGGGGCAATGAGCAGTTCTTC
j_gene: TRBJ1-1; d_gene: -; abundance: -; v_gene: TRBV7-9; CDR3aa: CASSVGYTEAFF; CDR3nt: TGTGCCAGCAGCGTTGGTTACACTGAAGCTTTCTTT
j_gene: TRBJ1-5; d_gene: -; abundance: once; v_gene: TRBV20-1; CDR3aa: CSAPVVPGINQPQHF; CDR3nt: TGCAGTGCCCCGGTCGTACCAGGCATCAATCAGCCCCAGCATTTT
j_gene: TRBJ2-5; d_gene: -; abundance: -; v_gene: TRBV6-2/TRBV6-3; CDR3aa: CASSRREQETQYF; CDR3nt: TGTGCCAGCAGCCGACGGGAGCAAGAGACCCAGTACTTC
j_gene: TRBJ2-2; d_gene: TRBD1; abundance: -; v_gene: TRBV5-5; CDR3aa: CASSGGQNSNTGELFF; CDR3nt: TGTGCCAGCAGCGGGGGACAGAACTCGAACACCGGGGAGCTGTTTTTT
j_gene: TRBJ2-5; d_gene: -; abundance: -; v_gene: TRBV11-2; CDR3aa: CASSQIQGMRETQYF; CDR3nt: TGTGCCAGCAGTCAAATCCAGGGGATGCGAGAGACCCAGTACTTC
j_gene: TRBJ2-3; d_gene: -; abundance: -; v_gene: TRBV6-5; CDR3aa: CASSYSGREPDTQYF; CDR3nt: TGTGCCAGCAGTTACTCGGGCAGGGAGCCAGATACGCAGTATTTT
j_gene: TRBJ1-6; d_gene: -; abundance: few; v_gene: TRBV4-2; CDR3aa: CASSQREMDSPLHF; CDR3nt: TGTGCCAGCAGCCAACGTGAAATGGATTCACCCCTCCACTTT
j_gene: TRBJ2-3; d_gene: -; abundance: few; v_gene: TRBV11-2; CDR3aa: CASSPGGRNTDTQYF; CDR3nt: TGTGCCAGCAGCCCCGGCGGCAGAAACACAGATACGCAGTATTTT
j_gene: TRBJ1-6; d_gene: -; abundance: few; v_gene: TRBV7-9; CDR3aa: CASSLVSGQPPLHF; CDR3nt: TGTGCCAGCAGCTTAGTTAGCGGCCAGCCACCCCTCCACTTT
j_gene: TRBJ2-3; d_gene: -; abundance: few; v_gene: TRBV7-7; CDR3aa: CASSLSTGAGTDTQYF; CDR3nt: TGTGCCAGCAGCTTATCCACGGGGGCCGGCACAGATACGCAGTATTTT
j_gene: TRBJ2-2; d_gene: -; abundance: -; v_gene: TRBV5-1; CDR3aa: CASSLVGTNTGELFF; CDR3nt: TGCGCCAGCAGCTTAGTGGGGACGAACACCGGGGAGCTGTTTTTT
j_gene: TRBJ2-5; d_gene: -; abundance: -; v_gene: TRBV24-1; CDR3aa: CATSERDWETQYF; CDR3nt: TGTGCCACCAGTGAGCGGGATTGGGAGACCCAGTACTTC
j_gene: TRBJ1-1; d_gene: -; abundance: few; v_gene: TRBV14; CDR3aa: CASSQLSGQDRNTEAFF; CDR3nt: TGTGCCAGCAGCCAACTAAGCGGTCAGGATCGGAACACTGAAGCTTTCTTT
j_gene: TRBJ2-1; d_gene: -; abundance: -; v_gene: TRBV7-9; CDR3aa: CASSYSQGGFPYNEQFF; CDR3nt: TGTGCCAGCAGCTATAGCCAGGGTGGGTTCCCCTACAATGAGCAGTTCTTC
j_gene: TRBJ2-1; d_gene: -; abundance: few; v_gene: TRBV7-8; CDR3aa: CASSWTTANNEQFF; CDR3nt: TGTGCCAGCAGCTGGACGACAGCGAACAATGAGCAGTTCTTC
j_gene: TRBJ1-2; d_gene: TRBD1; abundance: -; v_gene: TRBV5-1; CDR3aa: CASSLAQGNGYTF; CDR3nt: TGCGCCAGCAGCTTGGCACAGGGGAATGGCTACACCTTC
j_gene: TRBJ2-1; d_gene: TRBD2; abundance: -; v_gene: TRBV7-2; CDR3aa: CASSRAGVNNEQFF; CDR3nt: TGTGCCAGCAGCCGAGCGGGGGTAAACAATGAGCAGTTCTTC
j_gene: TRBJ1-3; d_gene: -; abundance: -; v_gene: TRBV5-1; CDR3aa: CASSQGSSGNTIYF; CDR3nt: TGCGCCAGCAGCCAGGGCAGCTCTGGAAACACCATATATTTT
j_gene: TRBJ1-2; d_gene: -; abundance: few; v_gene: TRBV5-6; CDR3aa: CASSLVILTGTSNYGYTF; CDR3nt: TGTGCCAGCAGCTTGGTGATTTTAACCGGGACCTCTAACTATGGCTACACCTTC
j_gene: TRBJ2-1; d_gene: TRBD2; abundance: -; v_gene: TRBV7-3; CDR3aa: CASSLGTSGGGLNYNEQFF; CDR3nt: TGTGCCAGCAGCTTAGGGACTAGCGGGGGAGGCTTAAACTACAATGAGCAGTTCTTC
j_gene: TRBJ2-1; d_gene: -; abundance: -; v_gene: TRBV5-6; CDR3aa: CASSLGAPNEQFF; CDR3nt: TGTGCCAGCAGCTTGGGGGCCCCCAATGAGCAGTTCTTC
j_gene: TRBJ2-2; d_gene: -; abundance: -; v_gene: TRBV5-1; CDR3aa: CASSSRGGAGELFF; CDR3nt: TGCGCCAGCAGCTCCCGTGGGGGCGCCGGGGAGCTGTTTTTT
j_gene: TRBJ2-6; d_gene: -; abundance: few; v_gene: TRBV4-3; CDR3aa: CASSQARGAGANVLTF; CDR3nt: TGCGCCAGCAGCCAAGCTAGGGGGGCAGGGGCCAACGTCCTGACTTTC
j_gene: TRBJ1-4; d_gene: -; abundance: -; v_gene: TRBV5-1; CDR3aa: CASSPPRQTGEKLFF; CDR3nt: TGCGCCAGCAGCCCCCCGCGACAGACGGGAGAAAAACTGTTTTTT
j_gene: TRBJ2-3; d_gene: TRBD2; abundance: -; v_gene: TRBV4-3; CDR3aa: CASSPTGGGIADTQYF; CDR3nt: TGCGCCAGCAGCCCCACGGGGGGGGGCATCGCAGATACGCAGTATTTT
j_gene: TRBJ1-2; d_gene: -; abundance: -; v_gene: TRBV6-1; CDR3aa: CASSVWRGQGVYGYTF; CDR3nt: TGTGCCAGCAGTGTATGGCGGGGGCAGGGCGTCTATGGCTACACCTTC
j_gene: TRBJ1-2; d_gene: -; abundance: -; v_gene: TRBV29-1; CDR3aa: CSVPQGMRYGYTF; CDR3nt: TGCAGCGTCCCTCAGGGTATGCGGTATGGCTACACCTTC
j_gene: TRBJ1-3; d_gene: -; abundance: few; v_gene: TRBV6-6; CDR3aa: CASSYLGGQLGNTIYF; CDR3nt: TGTGCCAGCAGTTACCTGGGTGGCCAGCTAGGAAACACCATATATTTT
j_gene: TRBJ2-2; d_gene: -; abundance: -; v_gene: TRBV19; CDR3aa: CASSMFRRGNTGELFF; CDR3nt: TGTGCCAGTAGTATGTTTCGCAGGGGAAACACCGGGGAGCTGTTTTTT
j_gene: TRBJ2-3; d_gene: -; abundance: few; v_gene: TRBV7-2; CDR3aa: CATHGGRDTQYF; CDR3nt: TGTGCCACTCACGGGGGGCGGGATACGCAGTATTTT
j_gene: TRBJ1-1; d_gene: -; abundance: -; v_gene: TRBV12-3/TRBV12-4; CDR3aa: CASSLSPRSNTEAFF; CDR3nt: TGTGCCAGCAGTTTATCCCCCCGGTCAAACACTGAAGCTTTCTTT
j_gene: TRBJ1-2; d_gene: -; abundance: -; v_gene: TRBV7-2; CDR3aa: CASSPTPVGVYGYTF; CDR3nt: TGTGCCAGCAGCCCAACCCCGGTTGGCGTCTATGGCTACACCTTC
j_gene: TRBJ2-1; d_gene: -; abundance: few; v_gene: TRBV7-3; CDR3aa: CASGRTYNEQFF; CDR3nt: TGTGCCAGCGGGCGTACCTACAATGAGCAGTTCTTC
j_gene: TRBJ2-5; d_gene: TRBD1; abundance: many; v_gene: TRBV7-6; CDR3aa: CASTWGQLQETQYF; CDR3nt: TGTGCCAGCACCTGGGGACAGCTACAAGAGACCCAGTACTTC